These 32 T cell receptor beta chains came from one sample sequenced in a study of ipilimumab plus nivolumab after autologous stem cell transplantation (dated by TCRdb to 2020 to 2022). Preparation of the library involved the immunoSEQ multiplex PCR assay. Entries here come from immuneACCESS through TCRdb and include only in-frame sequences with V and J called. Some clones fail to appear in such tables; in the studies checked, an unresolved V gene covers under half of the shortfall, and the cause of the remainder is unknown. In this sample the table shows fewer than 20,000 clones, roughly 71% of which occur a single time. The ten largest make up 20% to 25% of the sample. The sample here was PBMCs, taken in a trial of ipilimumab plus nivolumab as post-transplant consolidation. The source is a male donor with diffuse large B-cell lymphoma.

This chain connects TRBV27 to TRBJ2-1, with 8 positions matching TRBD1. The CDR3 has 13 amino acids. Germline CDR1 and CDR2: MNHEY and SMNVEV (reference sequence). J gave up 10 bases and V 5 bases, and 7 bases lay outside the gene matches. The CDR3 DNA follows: TGTGCCAGCAGTCTTCAGGGGGCGCACGAGCAGTTCTTC. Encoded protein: CASSLQGAHEQFF.

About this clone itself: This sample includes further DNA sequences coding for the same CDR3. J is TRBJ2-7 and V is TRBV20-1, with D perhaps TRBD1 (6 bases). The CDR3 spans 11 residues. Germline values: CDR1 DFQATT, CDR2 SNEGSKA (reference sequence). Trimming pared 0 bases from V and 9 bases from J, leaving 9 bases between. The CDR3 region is CSARDGRGQYF. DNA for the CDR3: TGCAGTGCTAGAGACGGCAGGGGGCAGTACTTC.

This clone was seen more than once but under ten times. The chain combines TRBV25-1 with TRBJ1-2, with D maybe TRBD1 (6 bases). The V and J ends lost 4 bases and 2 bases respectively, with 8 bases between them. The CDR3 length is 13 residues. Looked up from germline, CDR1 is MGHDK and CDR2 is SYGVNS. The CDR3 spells CASSGTGNYGYTF. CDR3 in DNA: TGTGCCAGCAGTGGAACAGGGAACTATGGCTACACCTTC.

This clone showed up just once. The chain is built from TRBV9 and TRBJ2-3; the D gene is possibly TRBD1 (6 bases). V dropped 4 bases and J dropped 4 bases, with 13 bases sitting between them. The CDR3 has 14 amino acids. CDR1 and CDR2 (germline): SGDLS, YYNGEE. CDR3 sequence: CASSLLQGPDTQYF. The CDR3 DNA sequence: TGTGCCAGCAGCTTATTACAGGGCCCAGATACGCAGTATTTT.

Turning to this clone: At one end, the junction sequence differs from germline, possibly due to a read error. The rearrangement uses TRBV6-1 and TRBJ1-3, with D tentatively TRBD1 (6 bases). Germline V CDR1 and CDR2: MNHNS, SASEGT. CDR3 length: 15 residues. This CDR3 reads CAGSGYGRGENTIYF. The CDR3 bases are TGTGCCGGCAGTGGGTACGGAAGGGGGGAAAACACCATATATTTT.

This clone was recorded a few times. The CDR3: CASSPVALAGGLMNEQFF. CDR3 nucleotide sequence: TGTGCCAGCTCACCCGTGGCCCTAGCGGGAGGGTTGATGAATGAGCAGTTCTTC. The chain combines TRBV18 with TRBJ2-1, with TRBD2 matching 12 bases. The V and J ends lost 3 bases and 7 bases, in that order; junction bases with no gene match: 13. Germline CDR1 KGHSH, CDR2 LQKENI. The CDR3 sequence is 18 residues long.

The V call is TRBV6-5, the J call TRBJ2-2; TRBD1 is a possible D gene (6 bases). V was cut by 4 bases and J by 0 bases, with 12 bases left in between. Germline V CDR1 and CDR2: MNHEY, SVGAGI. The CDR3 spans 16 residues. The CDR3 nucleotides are TGTGCCAGCAGTTCTGACAGGCGTGCGAACACCGGGGAGCTGTTTTTT. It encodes CASSSDRRANTGELFF.

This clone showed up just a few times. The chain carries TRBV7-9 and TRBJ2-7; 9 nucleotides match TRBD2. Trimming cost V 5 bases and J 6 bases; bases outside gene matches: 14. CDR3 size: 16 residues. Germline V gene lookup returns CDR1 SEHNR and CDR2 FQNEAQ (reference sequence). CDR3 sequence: CASSPGLVAGESEQYF. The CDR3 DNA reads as TGTGCCAGCAGCCCTGGGTTGGTAGCGGGAGAGAGCGAGCAGTACTTC. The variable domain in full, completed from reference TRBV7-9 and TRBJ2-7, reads DTGVSQNPRHKITKRGQNVTFRCDPISEHNRLYWYRQTLGQGPEFLTYFQNEAQLEKSRLLSDRFSAERPKGSFSTLEIQRTEQGDSAMYLCASSPGLVAGESEQYFGPGTRLTVT.

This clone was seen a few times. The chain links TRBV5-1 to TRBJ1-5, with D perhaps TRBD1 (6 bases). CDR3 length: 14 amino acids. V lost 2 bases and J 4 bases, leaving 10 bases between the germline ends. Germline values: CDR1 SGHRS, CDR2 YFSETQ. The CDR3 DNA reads TGCGCCAGCAGCTTACAGGGTCCTAATCAGCCCCAGCATTTT. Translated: CASSLQGPNQPQHF.

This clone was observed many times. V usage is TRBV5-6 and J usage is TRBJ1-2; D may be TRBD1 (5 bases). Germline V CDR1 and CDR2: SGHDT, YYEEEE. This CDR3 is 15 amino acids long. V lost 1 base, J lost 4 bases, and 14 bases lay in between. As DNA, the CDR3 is TGTGCCAGCAGCTTGAAAACAGGAGAAAGCTATGGCTACACCTTC. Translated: CASSLKTGESYGYTF.

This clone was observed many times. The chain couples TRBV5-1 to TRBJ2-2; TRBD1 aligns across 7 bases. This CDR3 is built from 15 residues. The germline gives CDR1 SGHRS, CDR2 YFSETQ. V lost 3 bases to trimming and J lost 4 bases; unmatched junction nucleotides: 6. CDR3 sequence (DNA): TGCGCCAGCAGCTCTTCCAGGGGGACCACCGGGGAGCTGTTTTTT. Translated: CASSSSRGTTGELFF.

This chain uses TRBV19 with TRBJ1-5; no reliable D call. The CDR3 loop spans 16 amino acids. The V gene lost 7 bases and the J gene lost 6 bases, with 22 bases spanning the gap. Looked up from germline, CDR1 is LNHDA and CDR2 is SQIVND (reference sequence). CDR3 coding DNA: TGTGCCAGTACTTCCCCATCGGCCCGTTATACTCAGCCCCAGCATTTT. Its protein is CASTSPSARYTQPQHF.

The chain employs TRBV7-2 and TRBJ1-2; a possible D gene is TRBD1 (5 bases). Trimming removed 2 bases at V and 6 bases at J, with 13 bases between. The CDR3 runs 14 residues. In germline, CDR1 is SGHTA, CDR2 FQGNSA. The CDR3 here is CASSLSSGQDGYTF. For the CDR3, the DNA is TGTGCCAGCAGCTTATCTTCAGGGCAGGATGGCTACACCTTC.

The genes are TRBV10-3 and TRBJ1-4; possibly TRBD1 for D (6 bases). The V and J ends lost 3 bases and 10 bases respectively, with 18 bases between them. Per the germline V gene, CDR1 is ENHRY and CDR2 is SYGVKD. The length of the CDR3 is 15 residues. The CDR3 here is CAISDGGPLEGKLFF. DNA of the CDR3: TGTGCCATCAGTGATGGGGGGCCTTTGGAAGGAAAACTGTTTTTT.

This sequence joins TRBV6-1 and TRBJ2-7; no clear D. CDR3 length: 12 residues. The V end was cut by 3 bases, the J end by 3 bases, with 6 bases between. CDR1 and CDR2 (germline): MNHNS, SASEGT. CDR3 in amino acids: CASSESSYEQYF. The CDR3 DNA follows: TGTGCCAGCAGTGAGTCCAGCTACGAGCAGTACTTC.

The CDR3 reads CASSSGLSSGNTIYF. In nucleotides, the CDR3 is TGTGCCAGCAGCTCCGGACTGTCCTCTGGAAACACCATATATTTT. The V call is TRBV9, the J call TRBJ1-3; D is unresolved. Germline CDR1 reads SGDLS; CDR2 reads YYNGEE. The V end was cut by 4 bases, the J end by 0 bases, with 11 bases between. The CDR3 contains 15 residues.

The chain's CDR3 is CASSFLRELQYF. CDR3 DNA: TGTGCCAGCAGTTTCTTGCGGGAGCTGCAGTACTTC. The chain has TRBV28 and TRBJ2-7, with TRBD2 matching over 7 bases. Germline V CDR1 and CDR2: MDHEN, SYDVKM. The CDR3 consists of 12 residues. V dropped 3 bases and J dropped 9; count of bases not matched to a gene: 5.

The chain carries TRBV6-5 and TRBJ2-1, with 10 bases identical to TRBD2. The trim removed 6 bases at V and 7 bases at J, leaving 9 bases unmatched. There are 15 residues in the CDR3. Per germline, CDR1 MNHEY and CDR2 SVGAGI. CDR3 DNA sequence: TGTGCCAGCAGGTCGAGCGGGGGGGCCAGGAATGAGCAGTTCTTC. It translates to CASRSSGGARNEQFF.

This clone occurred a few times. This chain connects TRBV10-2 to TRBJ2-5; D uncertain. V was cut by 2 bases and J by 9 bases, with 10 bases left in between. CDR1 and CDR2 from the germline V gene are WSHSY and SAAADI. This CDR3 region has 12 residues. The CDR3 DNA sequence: TGCGCCAGCAGTGAGATGCGTCGATCCCAGTACTTC. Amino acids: CASSEMRRSQYF.

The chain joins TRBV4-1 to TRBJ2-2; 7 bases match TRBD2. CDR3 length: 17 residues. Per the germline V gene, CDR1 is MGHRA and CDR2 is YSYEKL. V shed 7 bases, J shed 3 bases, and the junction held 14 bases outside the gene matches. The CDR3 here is CASTSYPASGDTGELFF. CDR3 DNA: TGCGCCAGCACCTCCTATCCGGCTAGCGGTGACACCGGGGAGCTGTTTTTT.

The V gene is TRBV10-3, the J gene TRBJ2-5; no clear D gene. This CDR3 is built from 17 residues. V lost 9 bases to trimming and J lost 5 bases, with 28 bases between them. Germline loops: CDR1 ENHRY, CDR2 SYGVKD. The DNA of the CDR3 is TGTGCCATTCGAGGTGATACTGGTCCCGGTGATCGGGAGACCCAGTACTTC. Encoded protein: CAIRGDTGPGDRETQYF.

CDR3 sequence (DNA): TGTGCCAGCGTCCAGGGAATAGTGAACACTGAAGCTTTCTTT. This translates into CASVQGIVNTEAFF. This rearrangement joins TRBV2 to TRBJ1-1, with TRBD1 as a possible D gene (5 bases). The V gene's germline CDR1 is SNHLY and CDR2 FYNNEI. V was pared by 8 bases and J by 0 bases, with 13 bases between. The CDR3 has 14 amino acids.

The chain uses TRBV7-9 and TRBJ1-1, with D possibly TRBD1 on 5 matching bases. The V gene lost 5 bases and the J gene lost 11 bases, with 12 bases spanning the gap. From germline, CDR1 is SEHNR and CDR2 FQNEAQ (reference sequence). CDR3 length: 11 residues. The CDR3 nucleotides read TGTGCCAGCAGCCCCACCGGGGGGGCTTTCTTT. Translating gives CASSPTGGAFF.

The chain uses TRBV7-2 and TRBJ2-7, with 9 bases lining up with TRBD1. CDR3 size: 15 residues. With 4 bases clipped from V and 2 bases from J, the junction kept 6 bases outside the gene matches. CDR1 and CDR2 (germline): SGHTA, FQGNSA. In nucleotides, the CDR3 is TGTGCCAGCAGCTATGACGGGACAGGGCCCTACGAGCAGTACTTC. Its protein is CASSYDGTGPYEQYF. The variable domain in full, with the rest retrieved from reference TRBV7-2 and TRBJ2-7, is GAGVSQSPSNKVTEKGKDVELRCDPISGHTALYWYRQSLGQGLEFLIYFQGNSAPDKSGLPSDRFSAERTGGSVSTLTIQRTQQEDSAVYLCASSYDGTGPYEQYFGPGTRLTVT.

CDR3 DNA: TGTGCCAGCAGTCTAGCGGGGTCCTACAATGAGCAGTTCTTC. Its translation: CASSLAGSYNEQFF. The genes are TRBV2 and TRBJ2-1; TRBD2 matches 9 bases. Germline CDR1 and CDR2: SNHLY and FYNNEI. Trimming cost V 5 bases and J 1 base; bases outside gene matches: 0. This CDR3 comprises 14 residues.

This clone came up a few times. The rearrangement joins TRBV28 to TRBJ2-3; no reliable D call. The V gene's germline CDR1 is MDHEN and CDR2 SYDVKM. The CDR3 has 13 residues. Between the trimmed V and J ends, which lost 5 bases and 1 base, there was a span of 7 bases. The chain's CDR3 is CASSPRGTDTQYF. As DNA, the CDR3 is TGTGCCAGCAGTCCCCGGGGCACAGATACGCAGTATTTT.

CDR3 DNA sequence: TGTGCCAGCTCACAGACAGGGAATGAGCAGTTCTTC. Its protein product is CASSQTGNEQFF. The rearrangement links TRBV18 to TRBJ2-1, with 7 nucleotides matching TRBD1. The CDR3 contains 12 residues. Germline assignment: CDR1 KGHSH and CDR2 LQKENI. Trimming cost V 4 bases and J 7 bases; bases outside gene matches: 1.

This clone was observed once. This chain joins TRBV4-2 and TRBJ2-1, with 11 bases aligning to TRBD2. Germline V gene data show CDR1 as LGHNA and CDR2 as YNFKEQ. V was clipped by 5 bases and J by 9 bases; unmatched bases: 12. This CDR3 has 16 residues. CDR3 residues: CASSNIAGGIGVEQFF. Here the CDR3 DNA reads TGTGCCAGCAGCAATATAGCGGGAGGGATTGGAGTTGAGCAGTTCTTC.

For the CDR3, the DNA is TGCGCCAGCAGCTTGGAAACAGGGGGCTTCTATGGCTACACCTTC. Encoded protein: CASSLETGGFYGYTF. The chain combines TRBV5-1 with TRBJ1-2; 9 bases are a match to TRBD1. Germline assignment: CDR1 SGHRS and CDR2 YFSETQ. This CDR3 spans 15 amino acids. The V and J ends lost 0 bases and 4 bases, in that order; junction bases with no gene match: 4.

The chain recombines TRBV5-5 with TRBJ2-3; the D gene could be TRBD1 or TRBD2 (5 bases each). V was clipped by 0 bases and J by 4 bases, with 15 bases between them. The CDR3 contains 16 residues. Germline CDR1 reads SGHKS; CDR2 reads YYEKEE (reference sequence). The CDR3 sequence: CASSLEGPKTPDTQYF. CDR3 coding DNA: TGTGCCAGCAGCTTGGAGGGACCCAAAACCCCAGATACGCAGTATTTT.

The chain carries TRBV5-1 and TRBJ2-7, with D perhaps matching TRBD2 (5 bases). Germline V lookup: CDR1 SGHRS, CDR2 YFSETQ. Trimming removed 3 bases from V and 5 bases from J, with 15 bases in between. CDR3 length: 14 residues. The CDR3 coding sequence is TGCGCCAGCAGCTGGGCTAGGGAGATCGACGAGCAGTACTTC. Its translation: CASSWAREIDEQYF. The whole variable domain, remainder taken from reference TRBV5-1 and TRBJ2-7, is KAGVTQTPRYLIKTRGQQVTLSCSPISGHRSVSWYQQTPGQGLQFLFEYFSETQRNKGNFPGRFSGRQFSNSRSEMNVSTLELGDSALYLCASSWAREIDEQYFGPGTRLTVT.

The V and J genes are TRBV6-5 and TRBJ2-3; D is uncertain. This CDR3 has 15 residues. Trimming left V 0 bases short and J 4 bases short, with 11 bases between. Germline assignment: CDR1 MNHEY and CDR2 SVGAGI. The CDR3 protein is CASSYSMWTSDTQYF. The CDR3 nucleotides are TGTGCCAGCAGTTACTCGATGTGGACCTCAGATACGCAGTATTTT.